The 9 T cell receptor beta chains below were found in one sample sequenced in a study of cytomegalovirus exposure and HLA in healthy donors. PCR primers comprised 60 Vbeta and 13 Jbeta primers. The method was immunoSEQ multiplex PCR; TCRdb's version includes in-frame clones alone and lacks a portion of them. The sample lists some 180,000 clones, over 65% occurring once. Sequenced: PBMCs. These receptors were obtained from a man younger than 35 in good health and CMV-seronegative.

The chain combines TRBV4-1 with TRBJ1-6; TRBD1 matches 7 bases. The germline CDR1 and CDR2 sequences are MGHRA and YSYEKL. V shed 1 base and J 1 base; nucleotides not matched to a gene: 1. The CDR3 runs 16 residues. For the CDR3, the DNA is TGCGCCAGCAGCCAAGGGGGACAGTCCTATAATTCACCCCTCCACTTT. Translation gives CASSQGGQSYNSPLHF.

The gene calls are TRBV5-1 and TRBJ2-1; 8 nucleotides match TRBD1. The CDR3 length is 14 residues. Germline CDR1 reads SGHRS; CDR2 reads YFSETQ. V was pared by 1 base and J by 8 bases, with 5 bases of the junction left unmatched. The CDR3 region is CASSLRTGIDEQFF. The CDR3 DNA is TGCGCCAGCAGCTTGAGGACAGGGATCGATGAGCAGTTCTTC.

The V call is TRBV30, the J call TRBJ2-5; 13 nucleotides match TRBD2. CDR1 and CDR2 (germline): GTSNPN, SVGIG (reference sequence). The junction had 9 bases not matched to a gene; V was cut back by 0 bases and J by 11 bases. The CDR3 covers 15 residues. DNA of the CDR3: TGTGCCTGGAGTGTAAGAATGGGGACTAGCGGGGAGCAGTACTTC. Its translation: CAWSVRMGTSGEQYF.

V is TRBV12-5 and J is TRBJ1-6; possible D gene TRBD1, 6 bases. The V end lost 6 bases, the J end lost 16 bases, and 16 bases lay between the germline ends. The CDR3 length is 12 residues. The germline V gene encodes CDR1 LGHNT and CDR2 FRNRAP. The CDR3 coding sequence is TGTGCTAGTGGCCTCGACAGGAAGAGTCTCCACTTT. It translates to CASGLDRKSLHF.

This clone was observed once. The chain has TRBV5-4 and TRBJ2-1; D is possibly TRBD1 (5 bases). The CDR3 runs 13 residues. Germline CDR1 SGHNT, CDR2 YYREEE (reference sequence). V lost 1 base, J lost 7 bases, and 9 bases lay in between. The CDR3 DNA sequence: TGTGCCAGCAGCTTGACAGGTAATAATGAGCAGTTCTTC. The encoded protein is CASSLTGNNEQFF.

This chain connects TRBV5-6 to TRBJ2-5; TRBD2 agrees at 11 bases. The end of the DNA is better explained by TRBJ2-7, so the J call may be wrong. Germline lookup yields CDR1 SGHDT and CDR2 YYEEEE. The CDR3 is 15 amino acids. CDR3 residues: CASSQRLAGLYEQYF. In DNA, the CDR3 is TGTGCCAGCAGCCAAAGACTAGCGGGGCTCTACGAGCAGTACTTC.

The chain is built from TRBV28 and TRBJ1-6; D uncertain. The CDR3 extends over 13 amino acids. Trimming took off 2 bases at V and 14 bases at J, with 13 bases between the two ends. Germline CDR1 and CDR2: MDHEN and SYDVKM. CDR3 residues: CASSLLGVWSLHF. Here the CDR3 DNA reads TGTGCCAGCAGTTTACTGGGCGTATGGTCCCTCCACTTT.

This clone was found a few times. This chain connects TRBV6-5 to TRBJ2-1; maybe TRBD1 (6 bases). V was clipped by 2 bases and J by 9 bases, with 11 bases between them. CDR1 is MNHEY, CDR2 SVGAGI, per germline. This CDR3 region has 13 residues. The CDR3 loop reads CASSYGGPGEQFF. CDR3 bases: TGTGCCAGCAGTTACGGGGGCCCCGGTGAGCAGTTCTTC.

This clone has only a few counts. The rearrangement uses TRBV10-1 and TRBJ1-1, with D hard to call. Germline V gene sequence: CDR1 WNHNN, CDR2 SYGVQD (reference sequence). Trimming shortened V by 4 bases and J by 0 bases, and 6 bases separated the two germline ends. The length of the CDR3 is 13 residues. Written as DNA, the CDR3 is TGCGCCAGCAGTGTCGCAGTGAACACTGAAGCTTTCTTT. This translates into CASSVAVNTEAFF.